The 32 T cell receptor beta chains reported below all come from one sample, sequenced in a study of cytomegalovirus exposure and HLA in healthy donors. The primer mix had 60 Vbeta and 13 Jbeta primers. The data were produced by immunoSEQ multiplex PCR, yet TCRdb's version contains in-frame clones alone and is incomplete. The table records 90,000 to 110,000 clones, just under 70% of them present only once. The sample consisted of PBMCs. These receptors originate from a woman aged 70 to 79 in good health and CMV-seropositive.

The chain couples TRBV14 to TRBJ2-7; 11 bases are shared with TRBD2. This CDR3 has 14 residues. Germline loops: CDR1 SGHDN, CDR2 FVKESK. V dropped 5 bases and J dropped 2; count of bases not matched to a gene: 2. CDR3 nucleotides: TGTGCCAGCAGCTTTAGCGGGGGGGCCTACGAGCAGTACTTC. This gives the protein CASSFSGGAYEQYF.

This chain joins TRBV18 and TRBJ1-1, with D unresolved. Germline V gene data show CDR1 as KGHSH and CDR2 as LQKENI. This CDR3 is built from 13 residues. Trimming shortened V by 1 base and J by 5 bases, and 8 bases separated the two germline ends. The CDR3 here is CASSPLSGTEAFF. CDR3 in DNA: TGTGCCAGCTCACCACTCTCAGGAACTGAAGCTTTCTTT.

This clone occurred a few times. This chain joins TRBV4-1 and TRBJ1-3; D is unresolved. Trimming shortened V by 1 base and J by 0 bases, and 7 bases separated the two germline ends. Germline CDR1 reads MGHRA; CDR2 reads YSYEKL. The CDR3 length is 15 residues. CDR3 region: CASSQAHYSGNTIYF. CDR3 coding DNA: TGCGCCAGCAGCCAAGCACACTACTCTGGAAACACCATATATTTT.

The genes are TRBV6-1 and TRBJ2-5, with TRBD1 matching over 7 bases. The length of the CDR3 is 14 residues. V shed 5 bases, J shed 5 bases, and the junction held 8 bases outside the gene matches. Germline V gene lookup returns CDR1 MNHNS and CDR2 SASEGT. This chain's CDR3 is CASSLQGSRETQYF. The CDR3 region has the DNA TGTGCCAGCAGTCTACAGGGGAGTCGGGAGACCCAGTACTTC.

In regard to this clone: One end of the junction fails to match germline, which may point to a read error. The chain joins TRBV7-7 to TRBJ2-2; 8 bases line up with TRBD1. Germline V lookup: CDR1 SSHAT, CDR2 FNYEAQ (reference sequence). The CDR3 covers 15 residues. In DNA, the CDR3 is TGTGCTAGCAGCCCTTGGACAGGGAGCACCGGGGAGCTGTTTTTT. This sequence encodes CASSPWTGSTGELFF.

In regard to this clone: The junction differs from germline at one of its ends, possibly a read error. The rearrangement joins TRBV30 to TRBJ1-2, with D maybe TRBD1 (6 bases). Germline-derived CDR1 and CDR2 are GTSNPN and SVGIG (reference sequence). The CDR3 loop spans 12 amino acids. The CDR3 DNA follows: TGTGCCTGGGGGGGCGTGGACCGGAGAATCAACTTC. Residues: CAWGGVDRRINF.

The chain recombines TRBV11-2 with TRBJ1-2, with 7 nucleotides matching TRBD1. The CDR3 runs to 15 residues. CDR1 SGHAT and CDR2 FQNNGV come from the germline V gene. J lost 4 bases, V lost 2 bases, and 7 bases had no gene match. CDR3 in DNA: TGTGCCAGCAGCTTATCCCCGACAGGGAGCTATGGCTACACCTTC. It encodes CASSLSPTGSYGYTF.

The J gene is TRBJ2-5, the V gene TRBV19; weak D call: TRBD1 (6 bases). Germline V gene data show CDR1 as LNHDA and CDR2 as SQIVND (reference sequence). The CDR3 is made up of 13 amino acids. The V end was cut by 9 bases, the J end by 1 base, with 12 bases between. This CDR3 is CASGIQGQETQYF. In nucleotides, the CDR3 is TGTGCCAGCGGGATACAGGGCCAAGAGACCCAGTACTTC.

The chain carries TRBV5-1 and TRBJ1-1, with 9 nucleotides matching TRBD1. V was pared by 3 bases and J by 1 base, with 1 base of the junction left unmatched. The germline V gene has CDR1 SGHRS and CDR2 YFSETQ. CDR3 length: 14 residues. The CDR3 nucleotides are TGCGCCAGCAGCTGGGACAGGGCGAACACTGAAGCTTTCTTT. It specifies CASSWDRANTEAFF. Using reference TRBV5-1 and TRBJ1-1 for the parts outside the CDR3, the full variable domain is KAGVTQTPRYLIKTRGQQVTLSCSPISGHRSVSWYQQTPGQGLQFLFEYFSETQRNKGNFPGRFSGRQFSNSRSEMNVSTLELGDSALYLCASSWDRANTEAFFGQGTRLTVV.

The sample holds a few counts of this clone. The rearrangement uses TRBV5-1 and TRBJ2-7; 7 nucleotides line up with TRBD1. The V and J ends lost 0 bases and 0 bases, in that order; junction bases with no gene match: 0. The CDR3 sequence is 14 residues long. From germline, CDR1 is SGHRS and CDR2 YFSETQ. CDR3 DNA: TGCGCCAGCAGCTTGGGGGACAGCTCCTACGAGCAGTACTTC. Translating it yields CASSLGDSSYEQYF. Filled out from reference TRBV5-1 and TRBJ2-7, the complete variable domain reads KAGVTQTPRYLIKTRGQQVTLSCSPISGHRSVSWYQQTPGQGLQFLFEYFSETQRNKGNFPGRFSGRQFSNSRSEMNVSTLELGDSALYLCASSLGDSSYEQYFGPGTRLTVT.

CDR3 sequence: CASSHGTGASYEQYF. As DNA, the CDR3 is TGCGCCAGCAGCCATGGGACAGGGGCCTCCTACGAGCAGTACTTC. The chain uses TRBV4-1 and TRBJ2-7; 10 positions match TRBD1. Per the germline V gene, CDR1 is MGHRA and CDR2 is YSYEKL. The V segment lost 3 bases and the J segment 0 bases; nucleotides outside the gene matches: 2. The CDR3 contains 15 residues.

This clone has just one count. The CDR3 loop is CASSSEQGTRQPQHF. The DNA for the CDR3 is TGTGCCAGTAGTAGTGAACAGGGCACTCGTCAGCCCCAGCATTTT. This chain uses TRBV19 with TRBJ1-5, with a tentative D call TRBD1 (6 bases). The germline V gene encodes CDR1 LNHDA and CDR2 SQIVND (reference sequence). CDR3 length: 15 residues. The ends were cut back, 4 bases at V and 6 bases at J, with 16 bases in the middle.

The V call is TRBV10-3, the J call TRBJ2-3, with a weak D call TRBD2 (6 bases). V was trimmed by 3 bases and J by 1 base, leaving 8 bases between them. The CDR3 contains 14 residues. Germline CDR1 and CDR2: ENHRY and SYGVKD. The CDR3 protein is CAISDSGGTDTQYF. CDR3 DNA sequence: TGTGCCATCAGTGATAGCGGAGGCACAGATACGCAGTATTTT.

This chain joins TRBV5-4 and TRBJ2-6; 11 bases match TRBD1. This CDR3 contains 16 residues. Germline trimming cut 3 bases from V and 11 bases from J; bases unmatched to any gene: 10. Germline CDR1 SGHNT, CDR2 YYREEE (reference sequence). In DNA, the CDR3 is TGTGCCAGCAGCTCTAGGGACAGGGGGTGGGGGGACGTCCTGACTTTC. Residues: CASSSRDRGWGDVLTF.

The chain links TRBV29-1 to TRBJ1-1, with TRBD1 as a possible D gene (6 bases). Germline assignment: CDR1 SQVTM and CDR2 ANQGSEA. The CDR3 consists of 12 residues. Trimming stripped 6 bases from V and 5 bases from J, with 13 bases between. Written as DNA, the CDR3 is TGCAGCGTAAATACAGGGTCGACTGAAGCTTTCTTT. Protein sequence: CSVNTGSTEAFF.

The chain uses TRBV6-6 and TRBJ2-7, with D possibly being TRBD1 (5 bases). Looked up from germline, CDR1 is MNHNY and CDR2 is SVGAGI (reference sequence). The CDR3 consists of 15 residues. With 7 bases removed from V and 4 bases from J, the gap between germline ends came to 20 bases. CDR3 bases: TGTGCCAGCACCCCCTTCCTCCAGGGCTCTTACGAGCAGTACTTC. Translating gives CASTPFLQGSYEQYF.

Only one count was recorded for this clone. The V gene is TRBV6-5, the J gene TRBJ2-5; TRBD2 is a possible D gene (7 bases). The germline V gene has CDR1 MNHEY and CDR2 SVGAGI. Trimming cost V 2 bases and J 5 bases, with 15 bases left between them. The CDR3 sequence is 15 residues long. The CDR3 region is CASSYGWGGRETQYF. The CDR3, as DNA: TGTGCCAGCAGTTACGGGTGGGGGGGCCGGGAGACCCAGTACTTC.

In this sample, this clone turned up a few times. The genes are TRBV15 and TRBJ2-7; 7 bases fit TRBD1. The length of the CDR3 is 14 residues. Germline-derived CDR1 and CDR2 are LNHNV and YYDKDF (reference sequence). Germline trimming cut 6 bases from V and 0 bases from J; bases unmatched to any gene: 5. CDR3 region: CATRETGSSYEQYF. The CDR3 nucleotides are TGTGCCACCAGAGAGACAGGGAGCTCCTACGAGCAGTACTTC.

The chain recombines TRBV7-2 with TRBJ1-1; 7 positions match TRBD1. The V gene end was trimmed by 6 bases and the J gene end by 5 bases; junction bases not matched to a gene: 6. CDR1 SGHTA and CDR2 FQGNSA come from the germline V gene. The CDR3 spans 13 residues. In DNA form, the CDR3 reads TGTGCCAGCAGTCTTACAGGGGTAACTGAAGCTTTCTTT. Protein: CASSLTGVTEAFF. The whole variable domain, remainder taken from reference TRBV7-2 and TRBJ1-1, is GAGVSQSPSNKVTEKGKDVELRCDPISGHTALYWYRQSLGQGLEFLIYFQGNSAPDKSGLPSDRFSAERTGGSVSTLTIQRTQQEDSAVYLCASSLTGVTEAFFGQGTRLTVV.

The CDR3 loop is CASRADSRLGTQYF. For the CDR3, the DNA is TGTGCCAGCAGGGCCGACAGCAGGCTGGGGACCCAGTACTTC. The rearrangement uses TRBV6-5 and TRBJ2-5; a weak D match, TRBD1 (5 bases). The CDR3 loop spans 14 amino acids. With 6 bases removed from V and 7 bases from J, the gap between germline ends came to 18 bases. Germline CDR1 reads MNHEY; CDR2 reads SVGAGI.

The chain employs TRBV30 and TRBJ1-3; 8 bases map to TRBD1. V was clipped by 0 bases and J by 4 bases; unmatched bases: 5. This CDR3 region has 15 residues. Per germline, CDR1 GTSNPN and CDR2 SVGIG (reference sequence). The CDR3 sequence: CAWSVQGGTGNTIYF. CDR3 bases: TGTGCCTGGAGTGTACAGGGGGGTACCGGAAACACCATATATTTT.

The chain is built from TRBV10-3 and TRBJ1-2; D possibly corresponds to TRBD1 (5 bases). With 4 bases removed from V and 7 bases from J, the gap between germline ends came to 10 bases. Germline loops: CDR1 ENHRY, CDR2 SYGVKD. This CDR3 comprises 12 residues. The CDR3 loop reads CAISAVRGGYTF. The CDR3 region has the DNA TGTGCCATCAGTGCAGTAAGGGGTGGCTACACCTTC.

This clone came up once. The chain combines TRBV27 with TRBJ1-3; D is unclear. The CDR3 extends over 14 amino acids. Trimming shortened V by 1 base and J by 8 bases, and 12 bases separated the two germline ends. Looked up from germline, CDR1 is MNHEY and CDR2 is SMNVEV (reference sequence). Written as DNA, the CDR3 is TGTGCCAGCAGTTTATGCGGGTATTGGTACACCATATATTTT. Its protein product is CASSLCGYWYTIYF.

The genes are TRBV4-3 and TRBJ2-6; D remains ambiguous. Trimming shortened V by 2 bases and J by 0 bases, and 17 bases separated the two germline ends. Germline-derived CDR1 and CDR2 are LGHNA and YSLEER. CDR3 size: 19 residues. The CDR3 here is CASSQWVSGSGSGANVLTF. Written as DNA, the CDR3 is TGCGCCAGCAGCCAATGGGTGTCGGGTTCCGGCTCTGGGGCCAACGTCCTGACTTTC.

This chain links TRBV7-2 with TRBJ1-1, with D perhaps matching TRBD1 (6 bases). Germline CDR1 is SGHTA and CDR2 is FQGNSA. Trimming shortened V by 1 base and J by 1 base, and 10 bases separated the two germline ends. There are 15 residues in the CDR3. The DNA for the CDR3 is TGTGCCAGCAGCTTAGAGGCAGGGGCGAACACTGAAGCTTTCTTT. As protein: CASSLEAGANTEAFF.

This chain connects TRBV7-8 to TRBJ2-1; possible D gene TRBD1, 5 bases. V was pared by 5 bases and J by 7 bases, with 9 bases between. The germline V gene encodes CDR1 SGHVS and CDR2 FQNEAQ. The CDR3 covers 12 residues. CDR3 nucleotides: TGTGCCAGCAGCCAGGGATGGAATGAGCAGTTCTTC. Translation: CASSQGWNEQFF. Drawing the rest from reference TRBV7-8 and TRBJ2-1, the complete variable domain is GAGVSQSPRYKVAKRGQDVALRCDPISGHVSLFWYQQALGQGPEFLTYFQNEAQLDKSGLPSDRFFAERPEGSVSTLKIQRTQQEDSAVYLCASSQGWNEQFFGPGTRLTVL.

The gene calls are TRBV30 and TRBJ1-1, with TRBD1 matching over 7 bases. Germline CDR1 is GTSNPN and CDR2 is SVGIG (reference sequence). J lost 5 bases, V lost 2 bases, and 8 bases had no gene match. This CDR3 contains 14 residues. The CDR3 loop is CAWSTQGRFTEAFF. As DNA, the CDR3 is TGTGCCTGGAGTACACAGGGGAGGTTTACTGAAGCTTTCTTT.

The chain is built from TRBV4-3 and TRBJ2-5; possibly TRBD2 for D (5 bases). The germline gives CDR1 LGHNA, CDR2 YSLEER. Trimming took off 4 bases at V and 1 base at J, with 13 bases between the two ends. CDR3 length equals 15 residues. CDR3 coding DNA: TGCGCCAGCAGCCGGGCGGTGGGGAGCCAAGAGACCCAGTACTTC. This sequence encodes CASSRAVGSQETQYF.

The chain is built from TRBV6-1 and TRBJ2-4, with TRBD1 identical over 7 bases. The CDR3 contains 16 residues. Losses at the gene ends were 3 bases for V and 1 base for J; bases not matched to a gene: 6. CDR1 and CDR2 (germline): MNHNS, SASEGT. The CDR3 sequence: CASSDWDSGAKNIQYF. The CDR3 nucleotides read TGTGCCAGCAGTGACTGGGACAGTGGCGCCAAAAACATTCAGTACTTC.

The chain is built from TRBV5-8 and TRBJ2-3; 8 nucleotides line up with TRBD1. The CDR3 consists of 15 residues. CDR1 and CDR2 from the germline V gene are SGHTS and YDEGEE. Trimming took 3 bases from V and 0 from J; bases not matched to a gene: 3. The CDR3 nucleotides read TGTGCCAGCAGCTCCGGACAGGGAAGCACAGATACGCAGTATTTT. It yields the protein CASSSGQGSTDTQYF.

V and J are TRBV7-3 and TRBJ1-6; maybe TRBD1 (5 bases). This CDR3 comprises 13 residues. V shed 2 bases and J shed 6 bases, with 5 bases lying between them. Germline V gene lookup returns CDR1 SGHTA and CDR2 FQGTGA. CDR3 protein: CASSLDSNSPLHF. Written as DNA, the CDR3 is TGTGCCAGCAGCTTAGACAGTAATTCACCCCTCCACTTT. Looking up the rest from reference TRBV7-3 and TRBJ1-6 gives the full variable domain: GAGVSQTPSNKVTEKGKYVELRCDPISGHTALYWYRQSLGQGPEFLIYFQGTGAADDSGLPNDRFFAVRPEGSVSTLKIQRTERGDSAVYLCASSLDSNSPLHFGNGTRLTVT.

This clone occurred a few times. This rearrangement joins TRBV19 to TRBJ1-5, with 9 nucleotides matching TRBD1. The CDR3 contains 16 residues. The V gene end was trimmed by 2 bases and the J gene end by 9 bases; junction bases not matched to a gene: 11. CDR1 is LNHDA and CDR2 is SQIVND in the germline V gene (reference sequence). CDR3 bases: TGTGCCAGTAGTATATCGGCGGGACAGGGTAGGGGGCCCCAGCATTTT. The encoded protein is CASSISAGQGRGPQHF.